This TCR beta chain was sequenced for a study of cytomegalovirus exposure and HLA in healthy donors. The CDR3 length is 15 residues. Germline V gene data show CDR1 as SGHAT and CDR2 as FQNNGV. The junction had 10 bases not matched to a gene; V was cut back by 5 bases and J by 5 bases. Study-wide findings and caveats: The authors enumerated around 150 TCR beta chains as linked to cytomegalovirus. In vitro checks showed that a few CMV-associated chains really do target CMV antigens.

Libraries were prepared by immunoSEQ multiplex PCR; TCRdb keeps only in-frame clonotypes and omits some of them. The data show about 110,000 clones, with roughly 88% seen just once and roughly 1.4% held by the top ten. Separation from the approximately 690-subject first cohort characterized the roughly 120-subject validation cohort, to which the donors belonged. As to this clone: As yet, its antigen is unknown.

The J gene is TRBJ2-7, the V gene TRBV11-2, with TRBD2 identical over 9 bases. Sequencing was performed on PBMCs. This clonotype originated in a woman aged 30 to 39 in good health and CMV-seropositive. The CDR3 sequence is CASSQTSGLTHEQYF. The CDR3 nucleotides are TGTGCCAGCAGCCAAACTAGCGGGCTCACTCACGAGCAGTACTTC.